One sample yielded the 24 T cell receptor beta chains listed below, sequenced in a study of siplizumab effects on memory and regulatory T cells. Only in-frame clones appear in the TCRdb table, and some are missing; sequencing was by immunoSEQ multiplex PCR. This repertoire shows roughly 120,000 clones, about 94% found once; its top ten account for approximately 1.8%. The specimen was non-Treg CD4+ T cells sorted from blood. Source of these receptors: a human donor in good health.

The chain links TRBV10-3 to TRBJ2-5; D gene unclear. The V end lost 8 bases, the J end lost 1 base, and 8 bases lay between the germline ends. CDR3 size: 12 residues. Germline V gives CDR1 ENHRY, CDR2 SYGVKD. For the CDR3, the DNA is TGTGCCATCGGAAGCTCCCAAGAGACCCAGTACTTC. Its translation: CAIGSSQETQYF.

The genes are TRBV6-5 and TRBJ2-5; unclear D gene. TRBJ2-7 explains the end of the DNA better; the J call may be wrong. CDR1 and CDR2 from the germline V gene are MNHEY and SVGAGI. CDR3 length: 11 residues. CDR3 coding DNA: TGTGCCAGCACCTCCTCCTACGAGCAGTACTTC. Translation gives CASTSSYEQYF.

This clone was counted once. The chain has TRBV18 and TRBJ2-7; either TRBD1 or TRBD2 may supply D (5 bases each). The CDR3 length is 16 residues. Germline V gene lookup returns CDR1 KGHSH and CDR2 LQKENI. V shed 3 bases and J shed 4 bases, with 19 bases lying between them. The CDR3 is CASSPVIGTTGYEQYF. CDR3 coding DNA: TGTGCCAGCTCACCTGTAATTGGGACCACGGGGTACGAGCAGTACTTC.

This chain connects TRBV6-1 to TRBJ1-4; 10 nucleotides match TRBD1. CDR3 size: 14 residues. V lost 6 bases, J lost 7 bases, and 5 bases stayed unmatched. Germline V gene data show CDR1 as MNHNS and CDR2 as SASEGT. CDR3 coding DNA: TGTGCCAGCAGGGCCCGGACAGGGGGTGAAAAACTGTTTTTT. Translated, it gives CASRARTGGEKLFF.

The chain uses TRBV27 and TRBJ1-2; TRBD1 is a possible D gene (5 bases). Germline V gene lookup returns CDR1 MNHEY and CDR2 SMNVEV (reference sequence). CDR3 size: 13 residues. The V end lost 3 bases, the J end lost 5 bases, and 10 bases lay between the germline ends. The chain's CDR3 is CASSLNRRYGYTF. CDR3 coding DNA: TGTGCCAGCAGTTTGAACAGGAGGTATGGCTACACCTTC.

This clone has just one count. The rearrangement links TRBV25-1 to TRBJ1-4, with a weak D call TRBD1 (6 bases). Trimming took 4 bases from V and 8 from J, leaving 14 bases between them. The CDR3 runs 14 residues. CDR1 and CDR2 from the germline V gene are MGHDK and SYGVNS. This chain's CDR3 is CASSGYTGNEKLFF. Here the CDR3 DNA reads TGTGCCAGCAGTGGATACACAGGGAACGAAAAACTGTTTTTT.

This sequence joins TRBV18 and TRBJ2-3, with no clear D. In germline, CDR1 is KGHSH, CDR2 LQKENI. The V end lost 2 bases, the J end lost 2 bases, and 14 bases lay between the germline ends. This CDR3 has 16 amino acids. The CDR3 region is CASSPGKGSYTDTQYF. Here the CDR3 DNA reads TGTGCCAGCTCACCAGGGAAAGGGTCCTACACAGATACGCAGTATTTT.

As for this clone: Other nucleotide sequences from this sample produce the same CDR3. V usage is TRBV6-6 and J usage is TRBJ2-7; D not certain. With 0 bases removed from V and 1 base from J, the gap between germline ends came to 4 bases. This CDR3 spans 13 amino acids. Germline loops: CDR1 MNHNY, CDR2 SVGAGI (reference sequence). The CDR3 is CASSYSGSYEQYF. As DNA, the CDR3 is TGTGCCAGCAGTTACTCCGGGTCCTACGAGCAGTACTTC.

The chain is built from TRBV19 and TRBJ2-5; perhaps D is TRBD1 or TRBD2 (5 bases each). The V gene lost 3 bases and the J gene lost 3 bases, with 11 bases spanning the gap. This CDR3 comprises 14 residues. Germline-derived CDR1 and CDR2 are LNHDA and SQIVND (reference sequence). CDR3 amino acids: CASSMWGNEETQYF. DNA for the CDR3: TGTGCCAGTAGTATGTGGGGGAACGAAGAGACCCAGTACTTC.

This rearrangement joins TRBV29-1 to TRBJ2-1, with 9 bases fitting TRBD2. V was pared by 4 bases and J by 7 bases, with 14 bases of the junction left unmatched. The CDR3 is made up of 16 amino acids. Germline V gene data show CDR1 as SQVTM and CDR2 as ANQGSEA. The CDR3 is CSVGLGAAGGRNEQFF. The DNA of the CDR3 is TGCAGCGTTGGCCTCGGAGCGGCGGGGGGGCGTAATGAGCAGTTCTTC.

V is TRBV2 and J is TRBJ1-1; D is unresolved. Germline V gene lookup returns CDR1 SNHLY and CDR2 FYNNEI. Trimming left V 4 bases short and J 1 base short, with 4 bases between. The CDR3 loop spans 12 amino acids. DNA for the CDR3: TGTGCCAGCAGTGTTAGGAACACTGAAGCTTTCTTT. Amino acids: CASSVRNTEAFF.

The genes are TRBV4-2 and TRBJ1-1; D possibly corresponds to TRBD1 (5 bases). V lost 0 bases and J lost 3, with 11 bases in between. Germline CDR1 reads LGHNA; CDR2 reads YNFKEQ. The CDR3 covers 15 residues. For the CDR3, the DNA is TGTGCCAGCAGCCAAGATGAGGGGAGGGACACTGAAGCTTTCTTT. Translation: CASSQDEGRDTEAFF.

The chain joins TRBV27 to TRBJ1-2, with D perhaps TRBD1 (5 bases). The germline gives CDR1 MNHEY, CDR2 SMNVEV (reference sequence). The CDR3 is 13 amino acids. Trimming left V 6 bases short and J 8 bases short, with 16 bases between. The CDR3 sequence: CASSLSGGVGYTF. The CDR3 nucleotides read TGTGCCAGCAGCCTATCAGGAGGGGTAGGCTACACCTTC.

The CDR3 DNA reads TGTGCCAGTGGCTTCTCCAGTTCGGGGGCAGGTAGGCCCCAGCATTTT. It yields the protein CASGFSSSGAGRPQHF. The chain links TRBV19 to TRBJ1-5, with D possibly matching TRBD1 (6 bases). Germline CDR1 reads LNHDA; CDR2 reads SQIVND (reference sequence). This CDR3 has 16 residues. Between the trimmed V and J ends, which lost 8 bases and 9 bases, there was a span of 26 bases.

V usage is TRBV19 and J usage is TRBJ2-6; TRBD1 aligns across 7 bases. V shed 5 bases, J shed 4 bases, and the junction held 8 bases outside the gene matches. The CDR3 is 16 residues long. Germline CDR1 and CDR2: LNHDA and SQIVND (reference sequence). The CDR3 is CASSSGQLAGANVLTF. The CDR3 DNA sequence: TGTGCCAGTAGTTCGGGACAGCTGGCAGGGGCCAACGTCCTGACTTTC.

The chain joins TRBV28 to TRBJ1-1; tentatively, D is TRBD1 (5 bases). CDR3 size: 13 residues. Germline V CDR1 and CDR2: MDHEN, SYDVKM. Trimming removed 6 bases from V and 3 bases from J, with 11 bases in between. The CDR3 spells CASSLPGHTEAFF. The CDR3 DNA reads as TGTGCCAGCAGCTTACCAGGGCACACTGAAGCTTTCTTT.

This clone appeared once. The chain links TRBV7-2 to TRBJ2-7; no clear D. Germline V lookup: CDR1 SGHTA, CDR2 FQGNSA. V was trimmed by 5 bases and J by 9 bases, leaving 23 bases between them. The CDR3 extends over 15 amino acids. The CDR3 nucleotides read TGTGCCAGCAGCCCTTCTCCGGACCTCATGGTTCGGCAGTACTTC. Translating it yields CASSPSPDLMVRQYF.

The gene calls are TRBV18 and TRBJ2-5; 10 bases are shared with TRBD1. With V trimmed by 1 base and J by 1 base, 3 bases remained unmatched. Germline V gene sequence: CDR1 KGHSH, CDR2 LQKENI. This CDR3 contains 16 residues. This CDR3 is CASSPRTGGPQETQYF. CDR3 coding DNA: TGTGCCAGCTCACCACGGACAGGGGGTCCCCAAGAGACCCAGTACTTC. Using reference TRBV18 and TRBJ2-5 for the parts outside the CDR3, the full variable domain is NAGVMQNPRHLVRRRGQEARLRCSPMKGHSHVYWYRQLPEEGLKFMVYLQKENIIDESGMPKERFSAEFPKEGPSILRIQQVVRGDSAAYFCASSPRTGGPQETQYFGPGTRLLVL.

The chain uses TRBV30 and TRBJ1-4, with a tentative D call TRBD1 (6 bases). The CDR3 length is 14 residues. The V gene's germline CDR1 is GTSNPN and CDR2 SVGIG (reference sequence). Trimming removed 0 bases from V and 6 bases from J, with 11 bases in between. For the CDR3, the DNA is TGTGCCTGGAGTGTACAGGGTATTCATGAAAAACTGTTTTTT. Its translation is CAWSVQGIHEKLFF.

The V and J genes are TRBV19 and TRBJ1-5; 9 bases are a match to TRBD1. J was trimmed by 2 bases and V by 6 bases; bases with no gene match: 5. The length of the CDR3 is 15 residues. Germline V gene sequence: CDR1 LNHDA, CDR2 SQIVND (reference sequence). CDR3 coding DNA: TGTGCCAGTAGCCCTAGGACAGGGGGCAATCAGCCCCAGCATTTT. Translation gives CASSPRTGGNQPQHF. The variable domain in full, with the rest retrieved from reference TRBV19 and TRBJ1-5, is DGGITQSPKYLFRKEGQNVTLSCEQNLNHDAMYWYRQDPGQGLRLIYYSQIVNDFQKGDIAEGYSVSREKKESFPLTVTSAQKNPTAFYLCASSPRTGGNQPQHFGDGTRLSIL.

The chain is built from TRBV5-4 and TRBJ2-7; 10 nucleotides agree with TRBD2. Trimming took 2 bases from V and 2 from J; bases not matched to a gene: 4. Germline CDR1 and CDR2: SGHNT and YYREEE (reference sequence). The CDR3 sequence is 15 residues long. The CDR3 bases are TGTGCCAGCAGCTTAGCGGGAGGGATTACCTACGAGCAGTACTTC. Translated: CASSLAGGITYEQYF. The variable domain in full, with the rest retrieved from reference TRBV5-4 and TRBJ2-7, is ETGVTQSPTHLIKTRGQQVTLRCSSQSGHNTVSWYQQALGQGPQFIFQYYREEENGRGNFPPRFSGLQFPNYSSELNVNALELDDSALYLCASSLAGGITYEQYFGPGTRLTVT.

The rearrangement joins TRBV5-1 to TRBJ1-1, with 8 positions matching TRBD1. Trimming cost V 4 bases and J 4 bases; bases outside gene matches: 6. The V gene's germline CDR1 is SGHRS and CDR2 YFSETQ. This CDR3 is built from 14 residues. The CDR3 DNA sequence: TGCGCCAGCAGCCTGGACAGGGACTCCACTGAAGCTTTCTTT. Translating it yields CASSLDRDSTEAFF.

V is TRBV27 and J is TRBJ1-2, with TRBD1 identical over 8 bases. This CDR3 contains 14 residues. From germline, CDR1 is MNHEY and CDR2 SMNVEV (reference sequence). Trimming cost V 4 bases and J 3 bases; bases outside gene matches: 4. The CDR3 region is CASSSDRVHYGYTF. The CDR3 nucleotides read TGTGCCAGCAGTTCGGACAGGGTACACTATGGCTACACCTTC.

Here the CDR3 reads CASKNDGKLFF. The CDR3 DNA is TGTGCCAGCAAGAATGACGGAAAACTGTTTTTT. V gene TRBV6-6 combines with J gene TRBJ1-4; D not resolved. This CDR3 is 11 amino acids long. The V end lost 7 bases, the J end lost 10 bases, and 10 bases lay between the germline ends. Germline-derived CDR1 and CDR2 are MNHNY and SVGAGI (reference sequence).